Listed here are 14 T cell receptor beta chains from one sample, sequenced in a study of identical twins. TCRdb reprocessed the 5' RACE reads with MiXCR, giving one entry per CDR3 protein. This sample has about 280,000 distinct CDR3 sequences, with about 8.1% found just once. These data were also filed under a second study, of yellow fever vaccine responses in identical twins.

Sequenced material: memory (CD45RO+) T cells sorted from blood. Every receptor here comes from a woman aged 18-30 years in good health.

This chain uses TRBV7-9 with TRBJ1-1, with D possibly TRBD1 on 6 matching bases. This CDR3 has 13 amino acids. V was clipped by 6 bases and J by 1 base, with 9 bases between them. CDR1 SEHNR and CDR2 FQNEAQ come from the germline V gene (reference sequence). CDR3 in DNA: TGTGCCAGCAGGGGACAACCGAACACTGAAGCTTTCTTT. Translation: CASRGQPNTEAFF.

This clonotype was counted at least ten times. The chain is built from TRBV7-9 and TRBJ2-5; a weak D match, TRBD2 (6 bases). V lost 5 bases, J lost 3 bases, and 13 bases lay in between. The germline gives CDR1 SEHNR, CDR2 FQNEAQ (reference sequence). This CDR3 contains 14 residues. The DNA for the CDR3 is TGTGCCAGCAGCGAAACTAGCTACGAAGAGACCCAGTACTTC. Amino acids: CASSETSYEETQYF.

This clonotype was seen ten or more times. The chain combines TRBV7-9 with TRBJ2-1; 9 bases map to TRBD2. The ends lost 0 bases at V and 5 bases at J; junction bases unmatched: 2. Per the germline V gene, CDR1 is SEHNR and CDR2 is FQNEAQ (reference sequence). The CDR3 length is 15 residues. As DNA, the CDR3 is TGTGCCAGCAGCTTAGCCCTAGCGGGAAACAATGAGCAGTTCTTC. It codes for CASSLALAGNNEQFF.

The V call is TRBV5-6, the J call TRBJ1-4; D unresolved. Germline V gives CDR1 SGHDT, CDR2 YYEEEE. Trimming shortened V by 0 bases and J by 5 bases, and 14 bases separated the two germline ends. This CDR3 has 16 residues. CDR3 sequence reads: CASSLEVTGRNEKLFF. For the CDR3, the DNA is TGTGCCAGCAGCTTGGAGGTGACCGGACGCAATGAAAAACTGTTTTTT.

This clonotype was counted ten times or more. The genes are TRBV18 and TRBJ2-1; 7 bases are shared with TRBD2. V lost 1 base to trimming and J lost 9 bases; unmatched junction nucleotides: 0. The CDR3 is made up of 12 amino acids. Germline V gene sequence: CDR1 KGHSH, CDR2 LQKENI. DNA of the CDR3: TGTGCCAGCTCACCACAGCGGGGTGAGCAGTTCTTC. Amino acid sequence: CASSPQRGEQFF.

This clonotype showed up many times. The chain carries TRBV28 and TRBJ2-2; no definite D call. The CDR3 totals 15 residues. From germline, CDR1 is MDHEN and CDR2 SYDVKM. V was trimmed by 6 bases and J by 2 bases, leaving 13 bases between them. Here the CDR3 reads CASRSSASNTGELFF. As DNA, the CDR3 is TGTGCCAGCAGGTCCTCGGCGAGTAACACCGGGGAGCTGTTTTTT.

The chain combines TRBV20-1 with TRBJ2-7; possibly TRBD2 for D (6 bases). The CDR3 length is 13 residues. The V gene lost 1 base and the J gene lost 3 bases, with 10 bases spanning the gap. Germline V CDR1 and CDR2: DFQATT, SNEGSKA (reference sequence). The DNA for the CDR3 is TGCAGTGCTAGAGGGGACGGGGGCTACGAGCAGTACTTC. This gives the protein CSARGDGGYEQYF.

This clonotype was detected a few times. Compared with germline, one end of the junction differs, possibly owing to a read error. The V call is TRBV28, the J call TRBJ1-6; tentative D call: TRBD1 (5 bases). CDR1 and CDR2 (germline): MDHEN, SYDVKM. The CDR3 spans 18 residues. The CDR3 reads CASSSSASGTSNNSPLHF. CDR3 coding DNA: TGTGCCAGCAGTTCCTCTGCCTCCGGGACCTCCAATAATTCACCCCTCCACTTT.

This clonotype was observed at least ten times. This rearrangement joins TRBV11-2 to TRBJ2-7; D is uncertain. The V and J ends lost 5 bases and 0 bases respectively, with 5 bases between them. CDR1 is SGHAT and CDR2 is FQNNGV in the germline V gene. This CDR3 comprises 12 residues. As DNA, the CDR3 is TGTGCCAGCAGCCGAGACTCCTACGAGCAGTACTTC. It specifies CASSRDSYEQYF.

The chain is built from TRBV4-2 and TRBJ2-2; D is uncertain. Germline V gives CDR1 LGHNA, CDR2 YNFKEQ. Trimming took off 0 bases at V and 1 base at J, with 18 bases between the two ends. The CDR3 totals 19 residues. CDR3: CASSQDMAVIMGNTGELFF. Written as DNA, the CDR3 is TGTGCCAGCAGCCAAGATATGGCCGTAATAATGGGGAACACCGGGGAGCTGTTTTTT.

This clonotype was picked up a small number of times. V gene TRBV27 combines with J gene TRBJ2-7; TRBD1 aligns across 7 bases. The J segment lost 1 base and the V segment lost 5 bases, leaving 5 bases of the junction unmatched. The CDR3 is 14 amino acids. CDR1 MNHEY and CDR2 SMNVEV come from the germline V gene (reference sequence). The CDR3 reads CASSVRQGSYEQYV. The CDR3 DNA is TGTGCCAGCAGTGTCCGACAGGGATCCTACGAGCAGTACGTC.

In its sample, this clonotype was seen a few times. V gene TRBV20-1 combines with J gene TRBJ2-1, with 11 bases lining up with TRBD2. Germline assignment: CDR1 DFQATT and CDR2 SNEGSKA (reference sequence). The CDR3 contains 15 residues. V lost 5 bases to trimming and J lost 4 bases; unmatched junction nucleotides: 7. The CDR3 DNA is TGCAGTGCTTACCCGACTAGCGGGAATTACAATGAGCAGTTCTTC. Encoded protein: CSAYPTSGNYNEQFF.

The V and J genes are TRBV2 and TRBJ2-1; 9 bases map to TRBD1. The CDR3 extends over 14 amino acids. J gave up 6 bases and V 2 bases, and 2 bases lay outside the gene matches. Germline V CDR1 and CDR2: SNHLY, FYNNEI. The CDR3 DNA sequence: TGTGCCAGCAGTGAACAGACAGGGGGCAATGAGCAGTTCTTC. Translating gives CASSEQTGGNEQFF.

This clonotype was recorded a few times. The CDR3 reads CSARALRGGSEKLFF. In DNA, the CDR3 is TGCAGTGCTAGGGCGTTACGCGGGGGAAGTGAAAAACTGTTTTTT. The J gene is TRBJ1-4, the V gene TRBV20-1; the D gene is possibly TRBD1 (5 bases). CDR1 is DFQATT and CDR2 is SNEGSKA in the germline V gene (reference sequence). This CDR3 spans 15 amino acids. V was pared by 3 bases and J by 7 bases, with 18 bases between.